The 3 T cell receptor beta chains reported below all come from one sample, sequenced in a study of regulatory T cells in long-lasting Graves disease. Combining iRepertoire HTBI primers with Arm-PCR of CDR3 regions, the authors built TCR beta libraries. TCRdb reprocessed the multiplex PCR reads with MiXCR, giving one entry per CDR3 protein. The top ten hold roughly an eighth of the sample, which has roughly 400,000 distinct CDR3 sequences, roughly a fifth seen once. Time point noted: persistent/refractory GD, antithyroid drugs over 5 years with positive TRAb. RNA from PBMCs was the source of the TCR library. Sample: peripheral blood mononuclear cells (PBMCs), taken when the disease was refractory, from a patient treated with antithyroid drugs. These receptors were collected from a female donor with Graves disease.

This clonotype was counted only a few times. The CDR3 coding sequence is TGTGCCAGCAGCGGACGGGACCCGGGGAACACTGAAGCTTTCTTT. Protein: CASSGRDPGNTEAFF. This chain joins TRBV9 and TRBJ1-1; weak D call: TRBD1 (5 bases). Germline V gives CDR1 SGDLS, CDR2 YYNGEE. Trimming stripped 3 bases from V and 1 base from J, with 13 bases between. The CDR3 covers 15 residues.

The chain links TRBV5-5 to TRBJ2-7; 7 positions match TRBD1. Trimming at V came to 2 bases and at J to 5 bases, leaving 4 bases not matched to a gene. CDR1 is SGHKS, CDR2 YYEKEE, per germline (reference sequence). The CDR3 has 13 residues. The chain's CDR3 is CASSFRGSHEQYF. CDR3 bases: TGTGCCAGCAGCTTCAGGGGGTCCCACGAGCAGTACTTC.

The genes are TRBV27 and TRBJ2-3; D not resolved. V was pared by 5 bases and J by 3 bases, with 9 bases between. The V gene's germline CDR1 is MNHEY and CDR2 SMNVEV (reference sequence). This CDR3 comprises 13 residues. The CDR3 spells CASSGTDTDTQYF. The CDR3 DNA follows: TGTGCCAGCAGTGGTACGGATACAGATACGCAGTATTTT.